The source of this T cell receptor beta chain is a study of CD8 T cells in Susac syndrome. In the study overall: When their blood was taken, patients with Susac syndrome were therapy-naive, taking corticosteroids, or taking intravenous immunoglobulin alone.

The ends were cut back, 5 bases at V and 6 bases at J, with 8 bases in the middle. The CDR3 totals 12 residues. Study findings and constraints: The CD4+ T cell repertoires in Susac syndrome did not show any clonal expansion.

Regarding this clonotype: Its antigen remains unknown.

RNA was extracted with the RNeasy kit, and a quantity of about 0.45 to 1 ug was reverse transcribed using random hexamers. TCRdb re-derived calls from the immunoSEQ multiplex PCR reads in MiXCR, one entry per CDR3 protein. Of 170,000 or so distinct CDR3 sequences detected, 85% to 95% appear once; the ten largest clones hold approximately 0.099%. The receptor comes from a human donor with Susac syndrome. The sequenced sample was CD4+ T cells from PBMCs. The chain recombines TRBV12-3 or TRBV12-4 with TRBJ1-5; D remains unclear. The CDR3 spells CASSGGVQPQHF. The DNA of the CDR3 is TGTGCCAGCAGTGGTGGGGTTCAGCCCCAGCATTTT.